A selection of T cell receptor beta chains follows, all from one sample in a study of CD8 T cells in ankylosing spondylitis. Each CDR3 protein gets one entry after TCRdb re-called the 5' RACE reads with MiXCR. The sample yields around 150,000 distinct CDR3 sequences, 6% to 8.5% seen once. Sequences were obtained from blood, either unsorted or a sorted T cell fraction (not recorded which). Receptor source: a female donor with ankylosing spondylitis or in good health (not recorded which). Both conserved end residues are trimmed from each CDR3. Part of the rows lack a size; the others show once, few, many or a class for expanded clones.

CDR3 protein | V gene | clone size | J gene
ASSLRRKGGDTQY | TRBV7-9 | - | TRBJ2-3
ASSLELGTGELF | TRBV5-1 | many | TRBJ2-2
ASSEAWDTEAF | TRBV2 | - | TRBJ1-1
ASSNQAPIGEAF | TRBV18 | many | TRBJ1-1
ATSRADNYGYT | TRBV24-1 | many | TRBJ1-2
ASSYSTGNTIY | TRBV6-5 | many | TRBJ1-3
ASSLRSGGAVGDTQY | TRBV7-6 | many | TRBJ2-3
ASSPLTGYTDTQY | TRBV2 | few | TRBJ2-3
ASSHTVGAGGARDTQY | TRBV12-3/TRBV12-4 | many | TRBJ2-3
ASSLLLQSSTDTQY | TRBV7-9 | many | TRBJ2-3
ASSHPGQVLGEQF | TRBV4-1 | many | TRBJ2-1
ASSYLMDRGRMGTEAF | TRBV6-5 | - | TRBJ1-1
ASSYDSHTQY | TRBV12-3/TRBV12-4 | many | TRBJ2-3
ASSADRGYGAAF | TRBV6-1 | many | TRBJ1-1
ASTESSESYT | TRBV25-1 | many | TRBJ1-2
SASADSGNTIY | TRBV20-1 | many | TRBJ1-3
ASSLEGINQPQH | TRBV7-9 | many | TRBJ1-5
ASRTTVNTEAF | TRBV12-3/TRBV12-4 | many | TRBJ1-1
ASSPDSPGSNEQF | TRBV28 | - | TRBJ2-1
AFSLAFPSGGDTDTQY | TRBV12-3/TRBV12-4 | - | TRBJ2-3
AWSAGSQAPETQY | TRBV30 | few | TRBJ2-5
ASSLIGNQETQY | TRBV12-3/TRBV12-4 | few | TRBJ2-5
SASHSSSYNEQF | TRBV20-1 | many | TRBJ2-1
ASSETLAGEQF | TRBV2 | many | TRBJ2-1
ASSLASGGGITEAF | TRBV7-6 | many | TRBJ1-1
ASSQDRGQPQH | TRBV4-3 | many | TRBJ1-5
ASRGLKLF | TRBV6-1 | - | TRBJ1-4
ASSRGDYEQY | TRBV12-3/TRBV12-4 | many | TRBJ2-7
ASDSRGYNEQF | TRBV12-3/TRBV12-4 | many | TRBJ2-1
SAVHRLELF | TRBV20-1 | many | TRBJ2-2
ASSSTTGELF | TRBV5-1 | - | TRBJ2-2
AWRATANYGYT | TRBV30 | many | TRBJ1-2
ASSLDVETGELF | TRBV7-6 | few | TRBJ2-2
SVEDPGGLYGYT | TRBV29-1 | many | TRBJ1-2
ASSQGTSGSTDTQY | TRBV4-1 | - | TRBJ2-3
ASSLLDFADTQY | TRBV7-2 | many | TRBJ2-3
TRVAGPETQY | TRBV12-3/TRBV12-4 | many | TRBJ2-5
ATSGNSNQPQH | TRBV15 | many | TRBJ1-5
ASTELGQAYTEAF | TRBV6-1 | many | TRBJ1-1
ASSKRTANNSPLH | TRBV7-8 | many | TRBJ1-6
ASSQAPTGPNQPQH | TRBV4-1 | many | TRBJ1-5
ASSFTGLSTDTQY | TRBV5-1 | many | TRBJ2-3